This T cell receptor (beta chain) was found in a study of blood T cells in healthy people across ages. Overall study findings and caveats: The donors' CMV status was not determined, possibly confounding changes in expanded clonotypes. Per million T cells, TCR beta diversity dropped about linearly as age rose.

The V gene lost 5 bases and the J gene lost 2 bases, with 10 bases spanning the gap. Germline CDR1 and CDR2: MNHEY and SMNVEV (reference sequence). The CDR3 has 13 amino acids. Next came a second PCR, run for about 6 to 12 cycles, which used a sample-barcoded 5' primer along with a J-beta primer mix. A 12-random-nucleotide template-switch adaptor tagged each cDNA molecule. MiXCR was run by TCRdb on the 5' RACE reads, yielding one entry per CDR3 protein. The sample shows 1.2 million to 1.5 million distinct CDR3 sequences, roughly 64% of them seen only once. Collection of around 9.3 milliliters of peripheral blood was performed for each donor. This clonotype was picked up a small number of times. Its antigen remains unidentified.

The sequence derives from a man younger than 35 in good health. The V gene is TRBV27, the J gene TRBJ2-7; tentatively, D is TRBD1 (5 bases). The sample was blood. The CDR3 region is CASSVARAYEQYF. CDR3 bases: TGTGCCAGCAGTGTGGCCAGGGCCTACGAGCAGTACTTC.